This T cell receptor beta chain was sequenced for a study of CD8 T cells in ankylosing spondylitis. Overall study findings and caveats: Disease-linked clones were reportedly significantly enriched in matched ankylosing spondylitis synovial fluid. The disease-linked clones had a CD8+ phenotype and low blood frequencies.

This clonotype was observed many times. Its specificity is unknown. Trimming stripped 1 base from V and 2 bases from J, with 5 bases between. CDR1 is SGDLS and CDR2 is YYNGEE in the germline V gene. This CDR3 contains 13 residues. Generation of TCR beta libraries employed quantitative 5'-RACE incorporating molecular barcodes. TCRdb redid the calling of the 5' RACE reads with MiXCR, one entry per CDR3 protein. The profile shows around 27,000 distinct CDR3 sequences, over 2% of them singletons. What was sequenced was blood, either unsorted or a sorted T cell fraction (not recorded which). This TCR was sampled from a female donor with ankylosing spondylitis or in good health (not recorded which). The chain is built from TRBV9 and TRBJ2-3; D unclear. The DNA of the CDR3 is TGTGCCAGCAGCGTACAGGACACAGATACGCAGTATTTT. Encoded protein: CASSVQDTDTQYF.